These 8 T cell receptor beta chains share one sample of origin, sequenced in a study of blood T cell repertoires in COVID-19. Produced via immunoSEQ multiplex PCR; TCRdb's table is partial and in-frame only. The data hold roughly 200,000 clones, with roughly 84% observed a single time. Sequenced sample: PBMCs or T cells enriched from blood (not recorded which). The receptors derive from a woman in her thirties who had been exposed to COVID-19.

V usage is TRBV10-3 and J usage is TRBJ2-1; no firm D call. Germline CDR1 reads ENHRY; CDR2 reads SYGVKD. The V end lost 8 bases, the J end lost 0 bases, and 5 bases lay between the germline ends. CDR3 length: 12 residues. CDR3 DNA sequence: TGTGCCATCTCGAGCTCCTACAATGAGCAGTTCTTC. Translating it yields CAISSSYNEQFF.

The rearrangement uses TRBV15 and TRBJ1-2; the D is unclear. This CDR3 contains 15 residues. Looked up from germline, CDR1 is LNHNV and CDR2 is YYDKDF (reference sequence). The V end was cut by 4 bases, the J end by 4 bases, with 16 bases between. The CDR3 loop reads CATSTSGTVGYGYTF. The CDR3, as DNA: TGTGCCACCAGCACATCAGGAACGGTCGGCTATGGCTACACCTTC.

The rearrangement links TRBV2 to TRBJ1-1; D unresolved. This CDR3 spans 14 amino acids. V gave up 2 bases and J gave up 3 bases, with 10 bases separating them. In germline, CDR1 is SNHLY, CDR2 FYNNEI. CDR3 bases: TGTGCCAGCAGTGAAATCGGCGGGTACACTGAAGCTTTCTTT. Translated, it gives CASSEIGGYTEAFF.

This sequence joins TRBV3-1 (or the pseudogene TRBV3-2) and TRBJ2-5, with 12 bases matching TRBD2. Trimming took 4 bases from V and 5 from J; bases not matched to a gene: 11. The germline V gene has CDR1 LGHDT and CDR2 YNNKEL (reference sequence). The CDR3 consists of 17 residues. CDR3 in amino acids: CASSPRTSGVIGETQYF. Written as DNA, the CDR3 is TGTGCCAGCAGCCCACGGACTAGCGGGGTCATCGGGGAGACCCAGTACTTC.

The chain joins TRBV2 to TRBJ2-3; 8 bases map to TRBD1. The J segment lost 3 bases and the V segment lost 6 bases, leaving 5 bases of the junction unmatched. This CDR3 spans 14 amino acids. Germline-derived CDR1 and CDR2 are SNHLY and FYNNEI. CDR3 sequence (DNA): TGTGCCAGCAGCCCCGGGACAGGTACAGATACGCAGTATTTT. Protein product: CASSPGTGTDTQYF.

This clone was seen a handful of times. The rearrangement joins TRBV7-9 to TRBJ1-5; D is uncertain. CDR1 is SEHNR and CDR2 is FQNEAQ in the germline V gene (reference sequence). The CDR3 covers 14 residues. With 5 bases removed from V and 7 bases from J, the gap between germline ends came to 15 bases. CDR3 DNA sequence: TGTGCCAGCAGCGCTGGACTAGAGGGACAGCCCCAGCATTTT. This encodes CASSAGLEGQPQHF.

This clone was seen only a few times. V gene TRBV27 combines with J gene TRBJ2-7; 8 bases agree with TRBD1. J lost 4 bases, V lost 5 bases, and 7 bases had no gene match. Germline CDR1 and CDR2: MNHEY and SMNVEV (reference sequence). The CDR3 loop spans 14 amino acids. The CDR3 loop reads CASSPGQGRYEQYF. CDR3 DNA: TGTGCCAGCAGTCCCGGACAGGGACGATACGAGCAGTACTTC.

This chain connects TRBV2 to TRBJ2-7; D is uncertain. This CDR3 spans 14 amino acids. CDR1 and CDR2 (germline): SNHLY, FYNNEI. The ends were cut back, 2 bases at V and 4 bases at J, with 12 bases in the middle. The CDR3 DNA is TGTGCCAGCAGTGAATCCCCCCCCCGTTACGAGCAGTACTTC. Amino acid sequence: CASSESPPRYEQYF.